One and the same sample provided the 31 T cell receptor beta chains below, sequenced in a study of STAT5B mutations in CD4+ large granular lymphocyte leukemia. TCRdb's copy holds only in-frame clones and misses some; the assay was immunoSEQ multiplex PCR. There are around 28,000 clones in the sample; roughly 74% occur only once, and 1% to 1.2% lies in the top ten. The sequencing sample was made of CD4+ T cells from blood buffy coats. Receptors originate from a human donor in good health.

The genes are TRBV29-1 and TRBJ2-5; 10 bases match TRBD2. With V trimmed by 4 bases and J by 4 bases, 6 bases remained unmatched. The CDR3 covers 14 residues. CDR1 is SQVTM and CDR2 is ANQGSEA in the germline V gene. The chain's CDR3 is CSVGTSGAAETQYF. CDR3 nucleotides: TGCAGCGTTGGGACTAGCGGAGCGGCAGAGACCCAGTACTTC.

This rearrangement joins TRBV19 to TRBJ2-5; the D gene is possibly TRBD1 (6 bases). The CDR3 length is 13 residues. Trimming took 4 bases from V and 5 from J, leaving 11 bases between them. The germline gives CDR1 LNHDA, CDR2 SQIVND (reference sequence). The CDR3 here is CASSSFDRETQYF. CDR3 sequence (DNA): TGTGCCAGTAGTAGTTTTGACAGGGAGACCCAGTACTTC.

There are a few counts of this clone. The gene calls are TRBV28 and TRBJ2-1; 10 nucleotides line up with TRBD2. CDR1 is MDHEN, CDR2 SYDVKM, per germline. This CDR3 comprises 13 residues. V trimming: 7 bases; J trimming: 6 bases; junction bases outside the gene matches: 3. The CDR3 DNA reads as TGTGCCAGCAAGCGGGGGGGCCTCAATGAGCAGTTCTTC. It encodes CASKRGGLNEQFF.

The CDR3 protein is CASSRQSQGAGTEAFF. The CDR3 DNA reads as TGCGCCAGCAGCCGCCAGTCACAGGGGGCGGGCACTGAAGCTTTCTTT. The J gene is TRBJ1-1, the V gene TRBV4-3, with TRBD1 matching 9 bases. The CDR3 loop spans 16 amino acids. The V gene end was trimmed by 4 bases and the J gene end by 4 bases; junction bases not matched to a gene: 10. Germline values: CDR1 LGHNA, CDR2 YSLEER.

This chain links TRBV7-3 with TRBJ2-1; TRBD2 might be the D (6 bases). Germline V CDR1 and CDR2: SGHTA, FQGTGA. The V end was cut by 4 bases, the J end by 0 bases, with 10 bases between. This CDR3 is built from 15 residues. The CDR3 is CASSSSASSYNEQFF. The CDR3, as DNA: TGTGCCAGCAGCTCTAGCGCTAGCTCCTACAATGAGCAGTTCTTC.

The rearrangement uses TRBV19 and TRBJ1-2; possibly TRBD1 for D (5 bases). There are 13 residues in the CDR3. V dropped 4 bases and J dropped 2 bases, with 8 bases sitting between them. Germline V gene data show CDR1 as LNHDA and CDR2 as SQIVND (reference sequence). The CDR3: CASSTGINYGYTF. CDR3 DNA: TGTGCCAGTAGTACAGGGATCAACTATGGCTACACCTTC. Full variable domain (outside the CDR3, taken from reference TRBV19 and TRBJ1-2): DGGITQSPKYLFRKEGQNVTLSCEQNLNHDAMYWYRQDPGQGLRLIYYSQIVNDFQKGDIAEGYSVSREKKESFPLTVTSAQKNPTAFYLCASSTGINYGYTFGSGTRLTVV.

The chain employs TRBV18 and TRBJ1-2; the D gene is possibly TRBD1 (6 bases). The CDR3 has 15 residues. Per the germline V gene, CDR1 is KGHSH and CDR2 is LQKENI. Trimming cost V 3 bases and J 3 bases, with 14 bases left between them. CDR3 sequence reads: CASSPGRGSDYGYTF. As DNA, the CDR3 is TGTGCCAGCTCACCCGGGAGGGGGTCTGACTATGGCTACACCTTC.

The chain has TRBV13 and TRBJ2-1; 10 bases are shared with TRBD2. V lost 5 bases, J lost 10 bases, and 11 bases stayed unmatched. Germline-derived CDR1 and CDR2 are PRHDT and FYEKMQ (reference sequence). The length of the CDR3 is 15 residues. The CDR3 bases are TGTGCCAGCAGCCCGGGAAGCGGGGGGGCCTGGGAGCAGTTCTTC. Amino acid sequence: CASSPGSGGAWEQFF.

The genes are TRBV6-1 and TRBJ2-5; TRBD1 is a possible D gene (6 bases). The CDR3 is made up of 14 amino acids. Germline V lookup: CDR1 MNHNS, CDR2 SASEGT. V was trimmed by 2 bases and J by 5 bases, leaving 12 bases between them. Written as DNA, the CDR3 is TGTGCCAGCAGTGAATCAGGGGCGGTGGAGACCCAGTACTTC. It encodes CASSESGAVETQYF.

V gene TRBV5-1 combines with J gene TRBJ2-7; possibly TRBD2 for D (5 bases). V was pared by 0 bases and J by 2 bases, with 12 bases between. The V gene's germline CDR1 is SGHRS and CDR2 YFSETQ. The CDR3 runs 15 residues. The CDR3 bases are TGCGCCAGCAGCTTGGCGGCGGGTAGAACCTACGAGCAGTACTTC. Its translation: CASSLAAGRTYEQYF.

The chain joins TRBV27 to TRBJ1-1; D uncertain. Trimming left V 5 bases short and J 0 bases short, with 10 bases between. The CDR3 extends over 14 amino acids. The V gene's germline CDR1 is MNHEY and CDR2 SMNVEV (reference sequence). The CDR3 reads CASSTPNLNTEAFF. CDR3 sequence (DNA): TGTGCCAGCAGTACCCCGAACTTGAACACTGAAGCTTTCTTT.

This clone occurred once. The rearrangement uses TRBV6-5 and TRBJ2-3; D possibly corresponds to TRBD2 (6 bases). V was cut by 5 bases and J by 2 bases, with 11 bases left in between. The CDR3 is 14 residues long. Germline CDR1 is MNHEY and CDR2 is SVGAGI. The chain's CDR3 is CASSRRRDTDTQYF. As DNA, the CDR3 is TGTGCCAGCAGTCGTCGGCGGGACACAGATACGCAGTATTTT.

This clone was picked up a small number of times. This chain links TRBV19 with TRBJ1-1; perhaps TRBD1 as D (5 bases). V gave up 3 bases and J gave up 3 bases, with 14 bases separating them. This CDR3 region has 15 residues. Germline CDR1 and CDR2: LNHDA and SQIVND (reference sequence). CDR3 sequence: CASSMDLGDDTEAFF. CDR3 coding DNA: TGTGCCAGTAGTATGGATTTGGGGGATGACACTGAAGCTTTCTTT.

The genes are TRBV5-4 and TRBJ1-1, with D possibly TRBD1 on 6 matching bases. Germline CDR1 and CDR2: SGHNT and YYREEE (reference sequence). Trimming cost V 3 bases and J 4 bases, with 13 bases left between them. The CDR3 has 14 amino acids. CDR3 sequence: CASSSRQEVTEAFF. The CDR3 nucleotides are TGTGCCAGCAGCTCAAGACAGGAGGTCACTGAAGCTTTCTTT.

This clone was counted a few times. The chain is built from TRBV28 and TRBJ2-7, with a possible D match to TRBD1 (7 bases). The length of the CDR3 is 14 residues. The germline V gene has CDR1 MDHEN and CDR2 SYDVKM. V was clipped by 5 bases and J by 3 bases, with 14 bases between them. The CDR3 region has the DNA TGTGCCAGCAGTCAGGGGGGTTCCAACTACGAGCAGTACTTC. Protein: CASSQGGSNYEQYF.

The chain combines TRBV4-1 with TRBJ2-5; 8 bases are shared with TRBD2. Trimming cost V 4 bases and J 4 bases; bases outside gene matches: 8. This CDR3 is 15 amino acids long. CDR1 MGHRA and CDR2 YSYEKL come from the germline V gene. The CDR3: CASSLLISGGETQYF. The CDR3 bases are TGCGCCAGCAGCCTACTCATCAGCGGGGGAGAGACCCAGTACTTC.

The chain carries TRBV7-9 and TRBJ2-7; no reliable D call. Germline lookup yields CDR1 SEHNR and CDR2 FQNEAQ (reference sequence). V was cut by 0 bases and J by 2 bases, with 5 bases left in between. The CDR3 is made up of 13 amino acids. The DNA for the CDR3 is TGTGCCAGCAGCTTAGCGGGGACCTACGAGCAGTACGTC. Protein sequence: CASSLAGTYEQYV.

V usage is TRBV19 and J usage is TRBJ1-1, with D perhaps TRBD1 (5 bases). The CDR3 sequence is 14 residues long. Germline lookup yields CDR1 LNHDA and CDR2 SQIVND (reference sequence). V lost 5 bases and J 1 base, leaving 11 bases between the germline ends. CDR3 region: CASSAGTTNTEAFF. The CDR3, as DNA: TGTGCCAGTAGTGCAGGGACTACGAACACTGAAGCTTTCTTT.

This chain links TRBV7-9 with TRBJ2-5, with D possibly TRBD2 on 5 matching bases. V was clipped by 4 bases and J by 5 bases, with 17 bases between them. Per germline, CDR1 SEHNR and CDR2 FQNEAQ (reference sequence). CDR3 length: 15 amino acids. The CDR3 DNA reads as TGTGCCAGCAGCTCTCAAACACGGTGGGAGGAGACCCAGTACTTC. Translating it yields CASSSQTRWEETQYF.

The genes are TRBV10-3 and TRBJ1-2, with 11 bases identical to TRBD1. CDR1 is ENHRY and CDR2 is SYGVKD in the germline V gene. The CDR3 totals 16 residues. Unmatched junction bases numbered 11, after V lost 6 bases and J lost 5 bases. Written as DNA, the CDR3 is TGTGCCATCAGCCCAGGACAGGGGGCGGACAATTATGGCTACACCTTC. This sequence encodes CAISPGQGADNYGYTF.

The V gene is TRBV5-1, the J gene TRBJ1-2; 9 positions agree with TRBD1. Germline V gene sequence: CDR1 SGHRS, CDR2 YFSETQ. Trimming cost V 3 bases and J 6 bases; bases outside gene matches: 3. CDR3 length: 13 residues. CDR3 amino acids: CASSYGTGNGYTF. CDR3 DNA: TGCGCCAGCAGCTATGGGACAGGGAATGGCTACACCTTC.

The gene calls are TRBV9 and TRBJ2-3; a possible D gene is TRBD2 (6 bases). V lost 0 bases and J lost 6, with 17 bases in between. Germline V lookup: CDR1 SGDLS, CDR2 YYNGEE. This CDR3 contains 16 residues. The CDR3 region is CASSVGWRDGGDTQYF. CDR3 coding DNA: TGTGCCAGCAGCGTAGGTTGGCGAGATGGGGGGGATACGCAGTATTTT.

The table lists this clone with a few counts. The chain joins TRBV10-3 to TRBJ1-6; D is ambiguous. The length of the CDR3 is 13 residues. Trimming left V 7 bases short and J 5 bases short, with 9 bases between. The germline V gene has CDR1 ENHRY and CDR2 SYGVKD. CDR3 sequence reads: CAINDGNNSPLHF. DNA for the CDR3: TGTGCCATCAACGACGGAAATAATTCACCCCTCCACTTT.

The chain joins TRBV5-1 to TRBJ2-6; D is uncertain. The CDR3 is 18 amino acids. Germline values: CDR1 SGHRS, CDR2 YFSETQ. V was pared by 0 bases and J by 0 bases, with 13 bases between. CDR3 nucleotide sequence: TGCGCCAGCAGCTTGGTAGGCAGTGTGAGCTCTGGGGCCAACGTCCTGACTTTC. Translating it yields CASSLVGSVSSGANVLTF.

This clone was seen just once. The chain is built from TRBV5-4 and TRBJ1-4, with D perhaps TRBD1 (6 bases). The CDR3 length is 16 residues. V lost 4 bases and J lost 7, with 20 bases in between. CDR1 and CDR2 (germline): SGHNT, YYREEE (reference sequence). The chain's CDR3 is CASSLTGSGTGEKLFF. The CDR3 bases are TGTGCCAGCAGCCTCACAGGGTCCGGCACGGGTGAAAAACTGTTTTTT.

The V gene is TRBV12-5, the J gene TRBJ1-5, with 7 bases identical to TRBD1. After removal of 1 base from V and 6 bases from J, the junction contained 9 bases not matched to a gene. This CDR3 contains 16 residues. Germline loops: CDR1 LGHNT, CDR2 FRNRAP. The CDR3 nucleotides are TGTGCTAGTGGTTTGGACGCCGACAGGGAGGGTCAGCCCCAGCATTTT. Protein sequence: CASGLDADREGQPQHF.

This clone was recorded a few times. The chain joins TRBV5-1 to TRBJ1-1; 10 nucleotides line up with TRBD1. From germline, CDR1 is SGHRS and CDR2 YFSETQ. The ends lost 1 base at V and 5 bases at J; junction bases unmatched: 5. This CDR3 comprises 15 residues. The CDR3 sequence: CASSLWMGQGTEAFF. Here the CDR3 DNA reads TGCGCCAGCAGCTTGTGGATGGGACAGGGGACTGAAGCTTTCTTT. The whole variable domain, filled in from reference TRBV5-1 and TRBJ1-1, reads KAGVTQTPRYLIKTRGQQVTLSCSPISGHRSVSWYQQTPGQGLQFLFEYFSETQRNKGNFPGRFSGRQFSNSRSEMNVSTLELGDSALYLCASSLWMGQGTEAFFGQGTRLTVV.

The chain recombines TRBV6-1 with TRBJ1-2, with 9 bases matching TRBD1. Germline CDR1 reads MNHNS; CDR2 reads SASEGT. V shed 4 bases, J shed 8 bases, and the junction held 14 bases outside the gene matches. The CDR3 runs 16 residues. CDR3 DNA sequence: TGTGCCAGCAGTGTCCCGGGACAGGGTTCGGTATGGGGCTACACCTTC. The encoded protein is CASSVPGQGSVWGYTF.

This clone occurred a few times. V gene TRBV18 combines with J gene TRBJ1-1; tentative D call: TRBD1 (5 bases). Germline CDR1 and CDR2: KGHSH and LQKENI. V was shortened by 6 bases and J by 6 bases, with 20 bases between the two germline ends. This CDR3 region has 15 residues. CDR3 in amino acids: CASSVGGVSSSEAFF. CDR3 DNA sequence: TGTGCCAGCTCCGTCGGGGGGGTATCGTCTTCTGAAGCTTTCTTT.

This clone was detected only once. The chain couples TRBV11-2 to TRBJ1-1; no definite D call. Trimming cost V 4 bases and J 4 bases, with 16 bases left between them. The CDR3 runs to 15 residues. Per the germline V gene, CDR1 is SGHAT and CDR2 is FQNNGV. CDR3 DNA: TGTGCCAGCAGCTCGGGGTATGTGGGGAGCACTGAAGCTTTCTTT. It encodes CASSSGYVGSTEAFF.

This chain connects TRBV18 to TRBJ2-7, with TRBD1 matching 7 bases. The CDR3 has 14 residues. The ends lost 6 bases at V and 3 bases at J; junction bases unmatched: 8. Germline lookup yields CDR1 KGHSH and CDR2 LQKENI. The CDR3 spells CASSWGQSFYEQYV. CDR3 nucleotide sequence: TGTGCCAGCTCTTGGGGACAGAGTTTCTACGAGCAGTACGTC.